This T cell receptor (beta chain) emerged from a study of cytomegalovirus exposure and HLA in healthy donors. Study-level results: When a later analysis compared HLA-associated TCR beta chains with equally common others, the HLA-associated chains turned out to be more clonally expanded and to have lower generation probabilities.

It was healthy bone marrow donors who served as donors. The CDR3 spans 13 residues. Trimming cost V 3 bases and J 6 bases, with 11 bases left between them. Per germline, CDR1 MNHEY and CDR2 SMNVEV (reference sequence). Comments on this clone: What it binds is unknown.

The primer mix had 60 Vbeta and 13 Jbeta primers. Clones were read by immunoSEQ multiplex PCR, and TCRdb kept only the in-frame ones, dropping some. This sample's clone table lists some 80,000 clones. Material: PBMCs. This clonotype originated in a man between 45 and 60 years old in good health and CMV-seropositive. The chain employs TRBV27 and TRBJ1-2; D perhaps matches TRBD1 (6 bases). CDR3 in amino acids: CASSFPGGDGYTF. Written as DNA, the CDR3 is TGTGCCAGCAGTTTCCCGGGGGGCGATGGCTACACCTTC.